The rows below give T cell receptor beta chains drawn from one sample of a study of blood T cell repertoires in COVID-19. The assay was immunoSEQ multiplex PCR, and TCRdb's table has in-frame clones only and misses some. Among 200,000 to 250,000 clones, about 85% were seen once, and the ten largest hold about an eighth. The sample taken for sequencing was peripheral blood. The receptors stem from a woman between 18 and 29 years old who had recovered from COVID-19. CDR3s include the opening cysteine and the closing phenylalanine or tryptophan. A D gene is named only where the DNA matches it firmly. Part of the rows lack a size; the others show once, few, many or a class for expanded clones.

clone size	J gene	D gene	V gene	CDR3 protein	CDR3 DNA
.	TRBJ2-3	TRBD2	TRBV7-2	CASSSPGGRRLDTQYF	TGTGCCAGCAGCTCTCCTGGCGGGAGGAGGTTGGATACGCAGTATTTT
.	TRBJ2-7	TRBD1	TRBV6-5	CASSLQGAYEQYF	TGTGCCAGCAGTTTACAGGGGGCATACGAGCAGTACTTC
.	TRBJ2-5	TRBD2	TRBV7-2	CASSLDLEAGGWGETQYF	TGTGCCAGCAGCTTAGACCTGGAAGCGGGAGGGTGGGGGGAGACCCAGTACTTC
.	TRBJ2-1	.	TRBV4-3	CASSQDTAGSSEQFF	TGCGCCAGCAGCCAAGATACGGCGGGGTCGAGTGAGCAGTTCTTC
few	TRBJ2-1	.	TRBV28	CASSLGRTDRYNEQFF	TGTGCCAGCAGTTTAGGAAGGACAGACCGATACAATGAGCAGTTCTTC
.	TRBJ2-6	.	TRBV14	CASSQDQSRAFSGANVLTF	TGTGCCAGCAGCCAAGATCAGTCCAGGGCTTTCTCTGGGGCCAACGTCCTGACTTTC
.	TRBJ1-1	.	TRBV30	CAWIGQLNTEAFF	TGTGCCTGGATAGGACAGCTGAACACTGAAGCTTTCTTT
.	TRBJ2-7	TRBD2	TRBV5-5	CASSLVVRESSYEQYF	TGTGCCAGCAGCTTGGTCGTGCGGGAGAGCTCCTACGAGCAGTACTTC
.	TRBJ1-2	.	TRBV6-5	CASTEGGAQNYGYTF	TGTGCCAGCACCGAAGGGGGGGCGCAAAACTATGGCTACACCTTC
once	TRBJ1-4	TRBD1	TRBV4-1	CASSQDGTGFEKLFF	TGCGCCAGCAGCCAAGACGGGACAGGGTTTGAAAAACTGTTTTTT
.	TRBJ1-2	TRBD1	TRBV20-1	CSLDREGGYTF	TGCAGCTTGGACAGGGAGGGTGGCTACACCTTC
.	TRBJ2-7	.	TRBV5-1	CASSPDQGRSYEQYF	TGCGCCAGCAGCCCGGACCAGGGTCGCTCCTACGAGCAGTACTTC
.	TRBJ2-7	.	TRBV27	CASSPGGRYEQYF	TGTGCCAGCAGCCCCGGGGGTAGGTACGAGCAGTACTTC
.	TRBJ1-4	TRBD1	TRBV30	CAWSGTGELFF	TGTGCCTGGAGTGGGACAGGAGAACTGTTTTTT
.	TRBJ1-3	.	TRBV29-1	CSARVPGGNTIYF	TGCAGCGCCCGGGTACCGGGGGGAAACACCATATATTTT
.	TRBJ2-3	.	TRBV23-1	CASTSNSTDTQYF	TGCGCCAGCACCTCTAATAGCACAGATACGCAGTATTTT
.	TRBJ2-5	TRBD2	TRBV30	CAWSVGGRERETQYF	TGTGCCTGGAGTGTAGGCGGGAGGGAGCGAGAGACCCAGTACTTC
.	TRBJ2-5	TRBD1	TRBV15	CATSRGERTGGRETQYF	TGTGCCACCAGCAGAGGCGAACGGACAGGGGGACGAGAGACCCAGTACTTC
.	TRBJ2-7	TRBD2	TRBV20-1	CSGLALYEQYF	TGCTCGGGACTAGCGTTATACGAGCAGTACTTC
.	TRBJ2-3	.	TRBV9	CASSVLSGRPTDTQYF	TGTGCCAGCAGCGTACTGAGCGGGCGTCCCACAGATACGCAGTATTTT
.	TRBJ2-1	TRBD2	TRBV19	CASSSASGPYNEQFF	TGTGCCAGTAGTTCCGCTAGCGGGCCTTACAATGAGCAGTTCTTC
.	TRBJ2-7	TRBD2	TRBV5-6	CASSLVHGRAPYEQYF	TGTGCCAGCAGCTTGGTTCACGGGAGGGCCCCCTACGAGCAGTACTTC
.	TRBJ2-1	TRBD2	TRBV3-1/TRBV3-2	CASSQDGSLAGDEQFF	TGTGCCAGCAGCCAAGACGGGTCACTAGCGGGAGATGAGCAGTTCTTC
.	TRBJ1-1	.	TRBV9	CASSEGGPTMNTEAFF	TGTGCCAGCAGCGAGGGGGGGCCAACCATGAACACTGAAGCTTTCTTT
.	TRBJ1-1	.	TRBV23-1	CASSLHAGYLDFGITEAFF	TGCGCCAGCAGTCTTCATGCAGGGTACCTGGATTTTGGTATCACTGAAGCTTTCTTT
.	TRBJ2-5	TRBD2	TRBV25-1	CASRPSGRGVQYF	TGTGCCAGCAGGCCTAGCGGGAGAGGGGTCCAGTACTTC
.	TRBJ2-1	TRBD2	TRBV13	CASSPSGTSGRAEHNEQFF	TGTGCCAGCAGCCCCTCCGGGACTAGCGGGAGGGCCGAACACAATGAGCAGTTCTTC
.	TRBJ1-2	.	TRBV11-2	CASSVVGGVDGYTF	TGTGCCAGCAGCGTGGTAGGAGGGGTGGACGGCTACACCTTC
.	TRBJ1-5	.	TRBV4-3	CASSQGRGNQPQHF	TGCGCCAGCAGCCAAGGGAGGGGCAATCAGCCCCAGCATTTT
.	TRBJ1-6	.	TRBV12-5	CASAGDSYNSPLHF	TGTGCTAGTGCGGGTGACTCCTATAATTCACCCCTCCACTTT
once	TRBJ2-1	TRBD2	TRBV2	CASSSNSGSSNEQFF	TGTGCCAGCAGTTCAAATAGCGGGAGTAGCAATGAGCAGTTCTTC
.	TRBJ2-4	.	TRBV19	CASSIGLAKNIQYF	TGTGCCAGTAGTATCGGGTTAGCCAAAAACATTCAGTACTTC
.	TRBJ1-1	.	TRBV5-1	CASSLASTLNTEAFF	TGCGCCAGCAGCTTGGCCTCGACTCTGAACACTGAAGCTTTCTTT
.	TRBJ1-5	TRBD1	TRBV2	CASSEALGQLNQPQHF	TGTGCCAGCAGTGAAGCGTTGGGACAGCTCAATCAGCCCCAGCATTTT
.	TRBJ1-2	TRBD1	TRBV19	CASSMNRDRAYGYTF	TGTGCCAGTAGTATGAACCGGGACAGGGCCTATGGCTACACCTTC
.	TRBJ2-1	.	TRBV5-1	CASSFLGSNEQFF	TGCGCCAGCAGCTTTCTTGGGAGCAATGAGCAGTTCTTC
.	TRBJ2-5	.	TRBV6-5	CASRTLDTKQETQYF	TGTGCCAGCAGGACACTGGACACGAAGCAAGAGACCCAGTACTTC
.	TRBJ2-6	.	TRBV30	CAWSVQVPGANVLTF	TGTGCCTGGAGTGTACAGGTTCCTGGGGCCAACGTCCTGACTTTC
.	TRBJ1-6	TRBD1	TRBV28	CASSSDRVSPLHF	TGTGCCAGCAGTTCCGACAGGGTATCACCCCTCCACTTT
.	TRBJ1-2	.	TRBV30	CACLDSYGYTF	TGTGCCTGTCTAGACAGCTATGGCTACACCTTC
.	TRBJ1-4	.	TRBV5-4	CASSLGPRNEKLFF	TGTGCCAGCAGCTTGGGTCCGAGAAATGAAAAACTGTTTTTT
.	TRBJ2-7	.	TRBV3-1/TRBV3-2	CASSHTGLEQYF	TGTGCCAGCAGCCACACAGGGCTAGAGCAGTACTTC
.	TRBJ2-7	TRBD2	TRBV2	CASSEASASGSYEQYF	TGTGCCAGCAGCGAAGCATCGGCTAGCGGGAGCTACGAGCAGTACTTC
.	TRBJ2-2	TRBD2	TRBV4-3	CASSQVAGVTGELFF	TGCGCCAGCAGCCAAGTCGCGGGAGTCACCGGGGAGCTGTTTTTT
.	TRBJ2-7	TRBD2	TRBV7-2	CASSFVAGGGLNEQYF	TGTGCCAGCAGCTTTGTGGCGGGAGGGGGGTTAAACGAGCAGTACTTC
.	TRBJ1-4	.	TRBV3-1/TRBV3-2	CASSQVVLGSWELFF	TGTGCCAGCAGCCAAGTAGTACTGGGGAGTTGGGAACTGTTTTTT
.	TRBJ1-1	TRBD1	TRBV2	CASSGDRALIGTEAFF	TGTGCCAGCAGTGGGGACAGGGCACTGATTGGCACTGAAGCTTTCTTT
.	TRBJ1-1	.	TRBV6-6	CASSSLIPGDTEAFF	TGTGCCAGCAGTTCCCTTATCCCCGGGGACACTGAAGCTTTCTTT
.	TRBJ2-3	.	TRBV13	CASSLEARRDTQYF	TGTGCCAGCAGCTTAGAGGCTAGAAGAGATACGCAGTATTTT
few	TRBJ2-7	.	TRBV7-9	CASSGHLYEQYF	TGTGCCAGCAGCGGACATCTCTACGAGCAGTACTTC
.	TRBJ1-6	.	TRBV5-8	CASSLLRRSSYNSPLHF	TGTGCCAGCAGCCTCTTGAGACGGAGCTCCTATAATTCACCCCTCCACTTT
.	TRBJ2-5	.	TRBV4-1	CASSQGDRAGSIMETQYF	TGCGCCAGCAGCCAAGGGGACCGCGCCGGGAGTATAATGGAGACCCAGTACTTC
.	TRBJ2-1	.	TRBV21-1	CASSLSPGQGHNEQFF	TGTGCCAGCAGCTTGTCCCCGGGACAGGGCCACAATGAGCAGTTCTTC
.	TRBJ2-1	TRBD2	TRBV6-4	CASSDEAGGYNEQFF	TGTGCCAGCAGTGACGAGGCGGGAGGTTACAATGAGCAGTTCTTC
.	TRBJ2-2	.	TRBV5-8	CASSLGVTGELFF	TGTGCCAGCAGCTTGGGAGTAACCGGGGAGCTGTTTTTT
.	TRBJ1-1	TRBD1	TRBV24-1	CATSGRTGALTEAFF	TGTGCCACCAGTGGGCGGACAGGGGCACTTACTGAAGCTTTCTTT
.	TRBJ1-1	.	TRBV11-3	CASSLGQITEAFF	TGTGCCAGCAGCCTTGGACAGATCACTGAAGCTTTCTTT